The T cell receptor (beta chain) described here comes from a study of blood T cell repertoires in COVID-19. About the study: Nucleic acid was either cDNA or gDNA, and it came from T cells, B-cell-depleted T cells, or PBMCs.

The CDR3 loop spans 12 amino acids. The ends were cut back, 7 bases at V and 9 bases at J, with 13 bases in the middle. How the authors handled the data: Reference gene primer amplification gave estimated nucleated cell counts. Data came from immunoSEQ multiplex PCR; TCRdb stores just in-frame clones and leaves some out. V, J and clone size are taken as reported in that table, and D and trimming were inferred from the DNA itself. The table lists around 100,000 clones, 75% to 90% of them singletons. Material for sequencing was peripheral blood. The J gene is TRBJ2-1, the V gene TRBV12-3 or TRBV12-4; tentative D call: TRBD2 (7 bases). The source is a man older than 75 with acute or convalescent COVID-19. This CDR3 reads CASTRGAAEQFF. The CDR3 DNA reads as TGTGCCAGCACCCGGGGGGCAGCTGAGCAGTTCTTC.